The next 21 T cell receptor beta chains were all read from a single sample in a study of technical replicates of blood from a handful of donors. Profiling relied on immunoSEQ multiplex PCR, and the TCRdb table lists in-frame clones only, not all of them. The table records about 57,000 clones, approximately 92% of them present only once. The material sequenced was PBMCs. These receptors originate from a human donor in good health. Some clones in this sample may be carry-over from other donors' samples.

J is TRBJ2-5 and V is TRBV5-1; D is perhaps TRBD1 (6 bases). CDR3 length equals 14 residues. CDR1 is SGHRS, CDR2 YFSETQ, per germline. The V end was cut by 1 base, the J end by 2 bases, with 9 bases between. DNA for the CDR3: TGCGCCAGCAGCTTGAGTACAGGGCAAGAGACCCAGTACTTC. Translating gives CASSLSTGQETQYF. Full variable domain (rest looked up from reference TRBV5-1 and TRBJ2-5): KAGVTQTPRYLIKTRGQQVTLSCSPISGHRSVSWYQQTPGQGLQFLFEYFSETQRNKGNFPGRFSGRQFSNSRSEMNVSTLELGDSALYLCASSLSTGQETQYFGPGTRLLVL.

V usage is TRBV7-3 and J usage is TRBJ2-6; D is perhaps TRBD1 (6 bases). This CDR3 has 15 amino acids. Germline V lookup: CDR1 SGHTA, CDR2 FQGTGA. V lost 5 bases, J lost 4 bases, and 12 bases lay in between. CDR3 in amino acids: CASSIQGSGANVLTF. The CDR3 coding sequence is TGTGCCAGCAGCATACAGGGATCCGGGGCCAACGTCCTGACTTTC.

The V and J genes are TRBV5-5 and TRBJ2-2; no clear D. The germline V gene encodes CDR1 SGHKS and CDR2 YYEKEE (reference sequence). The CDR3 contains 16 residues. V was pared by 1 base and J by 0 bases, with 10 bases between. The CDR3 sequence: CASSLWLGPNTGELFF. CDR3 sequence (DNA): TGTGCCAGCAGCTTGTGGCTGGGCCCGAACACCGGGGAGCTGTTTTTT.

The chain carries TRBV11-2 and TRBJ2-1; TRBD1 matches 9 bases. The CDR3 is made up of 15 amino acids. The V and J ends lost 1 base and 9 bases, in that order; junction bases with no gene match: 7. The germline V gene encodes CDR1 SGHAT and CDR2 FQNNGV. CDR3 sequence: CASSLGFGTGSEQFF. For the CDR3, the DNA is TGTGCCAGCAGCTTAGGGTTCGGGACAGGGAGTGAGCAGTTCTTC. The full variable domain, in which reference TRBV11-2 and TRBJ2-1 provide the parts outside the CDR3, is EAGVAQSPRYKIIEKRQSVAFWCNPISGHATLYWYQQILGQGPKLLIQFQNNGVVDDSQLPKDRFSAERLKGVDSTLKIQPAKLEDSAVYLCASSLGFGTGSEQFFGPGTRLTVL.

V usage is TRBV29-1 and J usage is TRBJ1-2; D unresolved. The CDR3 runs to 12 residues. V shed 3 bases and J shed 5 bases, with 10 bases lying between them. Germline CDR1 is SQVTM and CDR2 is ANQGSEA. The CDR3 DNA is TGCAGCGTTGACCTGGGCCTTTATGGCTACACCTTC. Protein product: CSVDLGLYGYTF. The full variable domain, rest sourced from reference TRBV29-1 and TRBJ1-2, is SAVISQKPSRDICQRGTSLTIQCQVDSQVTMMFWYRQQPGQSLTLIATANQGSEATYESGFVIDKFPISRPNLTFSTLTVSNMSPEDSSIYLCSVDLGLYGYTFGSGTRLTVV.

This clone showed up just once. This sequence joins TRBV6-5 and TRBJ1-4; TRBD1 matches at 8 bases. Trimming cost V 2 bases and J 6 bases; bases outside gene matches: 8. Germline V gene sequence: CDR1 MNHEY, CDR2 SVGAGI. This CDR3 has 16 amino acids. The DNA of the CDR3 is TGTGCCAGCAGTTACAGGTTTCAGGGGGCTGATGAAAAACTGTTTTTT. Its protein product is CASSYRFQGADEKLFF.

This clone was counted only a few times. The chain joins TRBV5-6 to TRBJ2-7, with 8 bases aligning to TRBD2. V dropped 2 bases and J dropped 3; count of bases not matched to a gene: 7. In germline, CDR1 is SGHDT, CDR2 YYEEEE. The CDR3 length is 15 residues. Here the CDR3 reads CASSFPGLGYYEQYF. CDR3 sequence (DNA): TGTGCCAGCAGCTTTCCGGGACTAGGCTACTACGAGCAGTACTTC.

V gene TRBV5-1 combines with J gene TRBJ2-5; 7 nucleotides line up with TRBD2. In germline, CDR1 is SGHRS, CDR2 YFSETQ. V dropped 1 base and J dropped 3; count of bases not matched to a gene: 6. The CDR3 length is 15 residues. The CDR3 coding sequence is TGCGCCAGCAGCTTGACTAGCGCGACGAAAGAGACCCAGTACTTC. Its translation: CASSLTSATKETQYF.

This clone was observed a single time. This chain links TRBV20-1 with TRBJ2-7; no reliable D call. CDR1 is DFQATT and CDR2 is SNEGSKA in the germline V gene (reference sequence). Trimming took off 1 base at V and 4 bases at J, with 5 bases between the two ends. The CDR3 runs 11 residues. The CDR3 DNA sequence: TGCAGTGCTAGAGCCTCGTACGAGCAGTACTTC. It is translated as CSARASYEQYF.

CDR3 coding DNA: TGTGCCAGCAGTTACTACTCCGGGGCCTACGAGCAGTACTTC. The encoded protein is CASSYYSGAYEQYF. The rearrangement uses TRBV6-5 and TRBJ2-7; a possible D gene is TRBD2 (5 bases). Germline V gives CDR1 MNHEY, CDR2 SVGAGI. This CDR3 is built from 14 residues. The V gene lost 1 base and the J gene lost 2 bases, with 9 bases spanning the gap.

This clone was seen a handful of times. DNA for the CDR3: TGTGCCAGCAGCGCCTACAGGGGGCGCGACACTGAAGCTTTCTTT. Translation gives CASSAYRGRDTEAFF. The rearrangement uses TRBV7-9 and TRBJ1-1; TRBD1 matches 9 bases. The V gene end was trimmed by 5 bases and the J gene end by 3 bases; junction bases not matched to a gene: 7. The CDR3 sequence is 15 residues long. Germline assignment: CDR1 SEHNR and CDR2 FQNEAQ (reference sequence).

The rearrangement joins TRBV28 to TRBJ1-5; TRBD1 aligns across 9 bases. Unmatched junction bases numbered 8, after V lost 2 bases and J lost 6 bases. This CDR3 is built from 16 residues. Looked up from germline, CDR1 is MDHEN and CDR2 is SYDVKM. CDR3 sequence (DNA): TGTGCCAGCAGTTTACACCGGGACAGGGAGGGTCAGCCCCAGCATTTT. It encodes CASSLHRDREGQPQHF.

V gene TRBV4-2 combines with J gene TRBJ1-6; TRBD1 is a possible D gene (5 bases). Germline V CDR1 and CDR2: LGHNA, YNFKEQ. Trimming took off 0 bases at V and 10 bases at J, with 13 bases between the two ends. CDR3 size: 15 residues. CDR3 DNA: TGTGCCAGCAGCCAAGAAGGAGGGGAGTTGTCACCCCTCCACTTT. Its translation is CASSQEGGELSPLHF.

This clone was counted a single time. This chain links TRBV9 with TRBJ2-5, with 10 nucleotides matching TRBD2. The V gene's germline CDR1 is SGDLS and CDR2 YYNGEE. V was pared by 3 bases and J by 5 bases, with 10 bases of the junction left unmatched. This CDR3 has 16 residues. This CDR3 is CASSAGLADWGETQYF. The DNA of the CDR3 is TGTGCCAGCAGCGCCGGACTAGCGGACTGGGGTGAGACCCAGTACTTC. Variable domain in full (rest from reference TRBV9 and TRBJ2-5): DSGVTQTPKHLITATGQRVTLRCSPRSGDLSVYWYQQSLDQGLQFLIQYYNGEERAKGNILERFSAQQFPDLHSELNLSSLELGDSALYFCASSAGLADWGETQYFGPGTRLLVL.

This chain links TRBV9 with TRBJ2-7; tentatively, D is TRBD1 (5 bases). The CDR3 sequence is 13 residues long. Germline V gene sequence: CDR1 SGDLS, CDR2 YYNGEE. The V and J ends lost 3 bases and 1 base respectively, with 8 bases between them. CDR3 in amino acids: CASSGYRSYEQYF. The CDR3 region has the DNA TGTGCCAGCAGCGGTTACAGGTCCTACGAGCAGTACTTC.

The chain is built from TRBV7-8 and TRBJ2-7, with a tentative D call TRBD2 (5 bases). This CDR3 has 14 residues. CDR1 is SGHVS, CDR2 FQNEAQ, per germline. V was clipped by 5 bases and J by 7 bases, with 18 bases between them. The CDR3 region is CASSLHRGLREQYF. The CDR3 nucleotides are TGTGCCAGCAGCCTACATCGAGGGTTGAGGGAGCAGTACTTC.

This rearrangement joins TRBV6-1 to TRBJ2-7; perhaps TRBD2 as D (5 bases). V was shortened by 8 bases and J by 2 bases, with 13 bases between the two germline ends. The CDR3 loop spans 13 amino acids. Germline CDR1 reads MNHNS; CDR2 reads SASEGT. The chain's CDR3 is CASRSAGTYEQYF. The CDR3 nucleotides are TGTGCCAGCCGAAGTGCGGGTACCTACGAGCAGTACTTC.

The chain employs TRBV10-3 and TRBJ2-1; 13 positions agree with TRBD2. The CDR3 contains 14 residues. J lost 5 bases, V lost 6 bases, and 1 base had no gene match. Germline CDR1 and CDR2: ENHRY and SYGVKD. CDR3 sequence: CAISGTSGNNEQFF. The CDR3 nucleotides read TGTGCCATCAGCGGGACTAGCGGGAACAATGAGCAGTTCTTC.

The chain combines TRBV29-1 with TRBJ2-5; 10 bases fit TRBD2. The DNA end is a closer match to TRBJ2-7, so the J assignment may be wrong. The length of the CDR3 is 15 residues. CDR1 is SQVTM and CDR2 is ANQGSEA in the germline V gene. Written as DNA, the CDR3 is TGCAGCGTAAAAATCCCGGGACTAGCGTCCTACGAGCAGTACTTC. Translating it yields CSVKIPGLASYEQYF.

V and J are TRBV6-6 and TRBJ2-2; D unclear. This CDR3 is built from 13 residues. V was shortened by 5 bases and J by 7 bases, with 11 bases between the two germline ends. Germline V gene sequence: CDR1 MNHNY, CDR2 SVGAGI (reference sequence). The CDR3 DNA reads TGTGCCAGCAGTGCCCTACTGAGCGGGGAGCTGTTTTTT. Protein: CASSALLSGELFF.

The chain employs TRBV11-2 and TRBJ2-7; TRBD2 might be the D (6 bases). Germline-derived CDR1 and CDR2 are SGHAT and FQNNGV. Trimming took 8 bases from V and 4 from J, leaving 15 bases between them. CDR3 length: 13 residues. The CDR3 is CASGPGLKYEQYF. CDR3 nucleotide sequence: TGTGCCAGCGGACCGGGACTGAAATACGAGCAGTACTTC.